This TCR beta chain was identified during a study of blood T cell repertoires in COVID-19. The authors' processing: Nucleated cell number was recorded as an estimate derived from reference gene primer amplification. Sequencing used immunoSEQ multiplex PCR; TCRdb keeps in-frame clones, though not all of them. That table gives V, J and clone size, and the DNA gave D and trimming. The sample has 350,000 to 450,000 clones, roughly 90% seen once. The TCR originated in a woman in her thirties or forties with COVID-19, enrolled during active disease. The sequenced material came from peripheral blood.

The CDR3 DNA is TGTGCCAGCAGTTTATGGGCTAGCGGGGGTGCTAGCACAGATACGCAGTATTTT. Its protein is CASSLWASGGASTDTQYF. The chain has TRBV28 and TRBJ2-3; the match to TRBD2 covers 10 bases. The germline V gene has CDR1 MDHEN and CDR2 SYDVKM. V lost 0 bases, J lost 0 bases, and 6 bases stayed unmatched. This CDR3 is 18 amino acids long.